A single sample gave rise to the 7 T cell receptor beta chains below, sequenced in a study of shared clonotypes between healthy human individuals (TCRdb year 2020). Library generation was performed with the immunoSEQ multiplex PCR assay. In TCRdb, the immuneACCESS table is reduced to in-frame sequences with V and J assigned. These tables do not hold every clone; where another copy was compared, an unresolved V gene accounts for under half, and the others remain unexplained. This sample comprises some 2,000,000 clones, about 95% of them detected only once. Approximately 1.2% of the sample goes to the ten largest clones. CD8 naive samples were obtained by positive selection for CCR7 among CD45RO-negative cells, yielding a CD45RA+CCR7+ population from which TemRA cells were excluded. Sequencing was carried out using naive CD8+ T cells sorted from blood. The cell subset or site label on this specimen signifies: CD45RA+CCR7+. The receptors derive from a man younger than 30 in good health.

This sequence joins TRBV13 and TRBJ2-7; the D is unclear. Germline lookup yields CDR1 PRHDT and CDR2 FYEKMQ (reference sequence). This CDR3 spans 14 amino acids. V was pared by 5 bases and J by 4 bases, with 15 bases between. CDR3 loop: CASSTGLRVYEQYF. The CDR3 DNA reads TGTGCCAGCAGCACCGGGCTCCGGGTTTACGAGCAGTACTTC. Full variable domain (outside the CDR3, taken from reference TRBV13 and TRBJ2-7): AAGVIQSPRHLIKEKRETATLKCYPIPRHDTVYWYQQGPGQDPQFLISFYEKMQSDKGSIPDRFSAQQFSDYHSELNMSSLELGDSALYFCASSTGLRVYEQYFGPGTRLTVT.

The genes are TRBV6-1 and TRBJ1-3, with D unclear. Trimming left V 3 bases short and J 0 bases short, with 15 bases between. Germline V lookup: CDR1 MNHNS, CDR2 SASEGT. The CDR3 length is 17 residues. CDR3 loop: CASSDDSPFSSGNTIYF. For the CDR3, the DNA is TGTGCCAGCAGTGATGACTCACCCTTTAGCTCTGGAAACACCATATATTTT.

The chain recombines TRBV27 with TRBJ1-5; possibly TRBD1 for D (5 bases). V was pared by 5 bases and J by 4 bases, with 12 bases between. The CDR3 sequence is 14 residues long. Germline V gene sequence: CDR1 MNHEY, CDR2 SMNVEV (reference sequence). The CDR3 DNA is TGTGCCAGCAGTCCCGGGGGTATGAATCAGCCCCAGCATTTT. This gives the protein CASSPGGMNQPQHF.

The rearrangement joins TRBV6-5 to TRBJ2-5, with D tentatively TRBD2 (5 bases). Germline V gives CDR1 MNHEY, CDR2 SVGAGI. This CDR3 region has 15 residues. V was cut by 4 bases and J by 5 bases, with 17 bases left in between. The CDR3, as DNA: TGTGCCAGCAGTTCCAACGAGCGGCGCGGGGAGACCCAGTACTTC. This gives the protein CASSSNERRGETQYF.

This clone was seen a single time. This chain joins TRBV4-1 and TRBJ2-7; 10 bases match TRBD1. J lost 0 bases, V lost 3 bases, and 5 bases had no gene match. CDR1 and CDR2 (germline): MGHRA, YSYEKL. There are 16 residues in the CDR3. CDR3 sequence reads: CASSHAGQGGSYEQYF. CDR3 nucleotide sequence: TGCGCCAGCAGCCACGCCGGACAGGGGGGCTCCTACGAGCAGTACTTC.

The chain uses TRBV28 and TRBJ2-2, with D maybe TRBD1 (5 bases). This CDR3 is built from 15 residues. Between the trimmed V and J ends, which lost 2 bases and 7 bases, there was a span of 14 bases. From germline, CDR1 is MDHEN and CDR2 SYDVKM. CDR3 coding DNA: TGTGCCAGCAGTTTAAGGGGTCTCCGAGGCGGGGAGCTGTTTTTT. It codes for CASSLRGLRGGELFF.

As DNA, the CDR3 is TGCGCCAGCAGTGAGTCCCTAGGCAGGGACGAGCAGTACTTC. Its translation is CASSESLGRDEQYF. The rearrangement uses TRBV10-1 and TRBJ2-7; D is perhaps TRBD1 (5 bases). Trimming left V 0 bases short and J 5 bases short, with 11 bases between. CDR1 is WNHNN and CDR2 is SYGVQD in the germline V gene (reference sequence). The CDR3 totals 14 residues.